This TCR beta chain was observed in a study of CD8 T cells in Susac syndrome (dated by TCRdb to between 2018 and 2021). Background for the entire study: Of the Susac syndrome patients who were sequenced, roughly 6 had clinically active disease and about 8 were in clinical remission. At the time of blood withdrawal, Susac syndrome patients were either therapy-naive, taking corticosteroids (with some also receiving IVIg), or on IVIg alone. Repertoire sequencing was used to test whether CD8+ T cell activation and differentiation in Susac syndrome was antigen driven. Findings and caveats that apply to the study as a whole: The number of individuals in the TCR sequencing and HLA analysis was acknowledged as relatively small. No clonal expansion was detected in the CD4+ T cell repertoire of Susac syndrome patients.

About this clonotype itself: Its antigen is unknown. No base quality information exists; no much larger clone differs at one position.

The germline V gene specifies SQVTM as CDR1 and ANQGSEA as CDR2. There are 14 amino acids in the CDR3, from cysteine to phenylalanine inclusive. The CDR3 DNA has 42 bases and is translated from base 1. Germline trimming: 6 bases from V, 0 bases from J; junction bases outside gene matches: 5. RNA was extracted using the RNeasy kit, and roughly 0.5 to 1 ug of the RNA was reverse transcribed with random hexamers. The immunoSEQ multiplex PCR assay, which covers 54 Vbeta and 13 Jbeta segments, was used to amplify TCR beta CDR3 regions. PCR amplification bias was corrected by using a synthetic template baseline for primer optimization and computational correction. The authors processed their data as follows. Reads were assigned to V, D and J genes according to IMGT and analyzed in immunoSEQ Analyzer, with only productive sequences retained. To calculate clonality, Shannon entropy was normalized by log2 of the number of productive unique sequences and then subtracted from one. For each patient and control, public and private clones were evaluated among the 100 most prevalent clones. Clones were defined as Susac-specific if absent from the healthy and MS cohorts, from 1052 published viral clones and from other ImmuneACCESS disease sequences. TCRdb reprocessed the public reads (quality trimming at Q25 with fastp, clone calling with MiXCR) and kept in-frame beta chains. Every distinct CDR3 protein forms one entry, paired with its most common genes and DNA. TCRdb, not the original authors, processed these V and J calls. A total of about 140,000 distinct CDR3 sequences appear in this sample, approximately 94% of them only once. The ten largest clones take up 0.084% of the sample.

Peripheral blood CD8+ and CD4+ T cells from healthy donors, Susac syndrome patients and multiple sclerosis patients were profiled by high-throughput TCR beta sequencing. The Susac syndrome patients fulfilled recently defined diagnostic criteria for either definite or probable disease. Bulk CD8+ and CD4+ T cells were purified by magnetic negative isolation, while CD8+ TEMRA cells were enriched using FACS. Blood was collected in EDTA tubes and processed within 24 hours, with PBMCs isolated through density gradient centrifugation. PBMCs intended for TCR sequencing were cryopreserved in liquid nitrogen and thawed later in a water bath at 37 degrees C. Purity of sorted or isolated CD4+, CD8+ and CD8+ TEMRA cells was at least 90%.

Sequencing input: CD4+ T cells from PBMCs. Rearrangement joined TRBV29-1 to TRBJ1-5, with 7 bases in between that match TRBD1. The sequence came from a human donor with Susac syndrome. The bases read TGCAGCGTGATAGGGACAGATAGCAATCAGCCCCAGCATTTT. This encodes CSVIGTDSNQPQHF.